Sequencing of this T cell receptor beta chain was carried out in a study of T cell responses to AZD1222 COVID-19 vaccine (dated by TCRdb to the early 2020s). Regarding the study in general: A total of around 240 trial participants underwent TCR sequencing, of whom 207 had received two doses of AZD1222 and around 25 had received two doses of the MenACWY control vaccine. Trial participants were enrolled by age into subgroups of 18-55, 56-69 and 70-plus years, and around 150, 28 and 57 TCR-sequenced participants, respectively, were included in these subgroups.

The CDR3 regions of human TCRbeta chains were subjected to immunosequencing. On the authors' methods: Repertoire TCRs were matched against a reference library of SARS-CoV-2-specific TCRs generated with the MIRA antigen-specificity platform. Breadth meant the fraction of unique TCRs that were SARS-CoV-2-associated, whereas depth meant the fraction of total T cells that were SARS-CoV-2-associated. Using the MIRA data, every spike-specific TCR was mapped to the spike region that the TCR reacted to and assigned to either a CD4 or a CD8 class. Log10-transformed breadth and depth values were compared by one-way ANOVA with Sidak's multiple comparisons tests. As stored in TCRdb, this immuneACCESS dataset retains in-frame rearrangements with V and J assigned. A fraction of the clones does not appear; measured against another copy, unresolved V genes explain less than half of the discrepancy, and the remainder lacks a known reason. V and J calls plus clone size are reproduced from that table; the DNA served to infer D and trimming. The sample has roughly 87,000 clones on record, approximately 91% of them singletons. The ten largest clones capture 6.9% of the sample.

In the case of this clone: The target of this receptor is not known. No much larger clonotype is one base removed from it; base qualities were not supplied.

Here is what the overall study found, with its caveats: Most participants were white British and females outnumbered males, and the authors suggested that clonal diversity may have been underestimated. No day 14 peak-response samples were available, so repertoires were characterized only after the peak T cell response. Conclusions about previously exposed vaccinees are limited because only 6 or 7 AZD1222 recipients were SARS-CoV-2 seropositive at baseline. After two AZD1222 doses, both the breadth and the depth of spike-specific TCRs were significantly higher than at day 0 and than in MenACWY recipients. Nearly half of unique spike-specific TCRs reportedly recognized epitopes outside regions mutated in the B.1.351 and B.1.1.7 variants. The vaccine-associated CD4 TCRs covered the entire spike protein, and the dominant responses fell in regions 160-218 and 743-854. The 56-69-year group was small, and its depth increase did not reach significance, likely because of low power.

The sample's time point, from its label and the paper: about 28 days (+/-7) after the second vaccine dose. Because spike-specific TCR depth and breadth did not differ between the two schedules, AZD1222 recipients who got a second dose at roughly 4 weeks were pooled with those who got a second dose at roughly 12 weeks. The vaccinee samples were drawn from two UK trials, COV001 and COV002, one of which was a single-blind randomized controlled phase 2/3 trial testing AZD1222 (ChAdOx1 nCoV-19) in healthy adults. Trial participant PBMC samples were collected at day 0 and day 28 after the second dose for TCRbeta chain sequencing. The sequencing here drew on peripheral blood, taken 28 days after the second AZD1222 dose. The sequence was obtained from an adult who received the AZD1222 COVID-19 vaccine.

The CDR3 reads as follows: CASSQDPAPVSEQFF. The nucleotide sequence is TGCGCCAGCAGCCAAGATCCGGCGCCCGTTAGTGAGCAGTTCTTC. Recombination linked TRBV4-1 to TRBJ2-1; a confident D gene designation cannot be given. There are 15 amino acids in the CDR3, from cysteine to phenylalanine inclusive. CDR3 DNA only is kept here, 45 bases in frame from base 1. V is shortened by 0 bases, J by 9 bases, and the region joining them spans 15 bases. The germline V gene specifies MGHRA as CDR1 and YSYEKL as CDR2.